Presented here are 10 T cell receptor beta chains from one specimen sequenced in a study of cytomegalovirus exposure and HLA in healthy donors. Researchers ran the PCR with 60 Vbeta and 13 Jbeta primers. The data were produced by immunoSEQ multiplex PCR, yet TCRdb's version contains in-frame clones alone and is incomplete. The table records fewer than 150,000 clones, about 78% of them present only once. Source material: PBMCs. These TCRs come from a man in his late teens or twenties in good health and CMV-seronegative.

The rearrangement uses TRBV5-1 and TRBJ1-4, with TRBD1 matching over 7 bases. V lost 4 bases, J lost 8 bases, and 11 bases stayed unmatched. CDR1 and CDR2 (germline): SGHRS, YFSETQ. CDR3 size: 15 residues. CDR3 sequence (DNA): TGCGCCAGCAGCCGGCCCGGGACAGATGACGAAAAACTGTTTTTT. Translation: CASSRPGTDDEKLFF.

The chain uses TRBV27 and TRBJ2-7; TRBD2 matches at 10 bases. V trimming: 0 bases; J trimming: 2 bases; junction bases outside the gene matches: 7. The CDR3 spans 17 residues. CDR1 and CDR2 (germline): MNHEY, SMNVEV (reference sequence). For the CDR3, the DNA is TGTGCCAGCAGTTTATCTACTAGCGGGGCTCTACCCTACGAGCAGTACTTC. Its translation: CASSLSTSGALPYEQYF.

The chain combines TRBV19 with TRBJ2-7; 7 bases match TRBD2. The CDR3 sequence is 15 residues long. Trimming took 1 base from V and 7 from J; bases not matched to a gene: 10. CDR1 and CDR2 (germline): LNHDA, SQIVND (reference sequence). This CDR3 is CASSIVWRVRGEQYF. CDR3 DNA sequence: TGTGCCAGTAGTATAGTATGGCGCGTGCGGGGGGAGCAGTACTTC.

V usage is TRBV5-1 and J usage is TRBJ2-7, with 9 bases fitting TRBD1. The CDR3 covers 16 residues. Germline CDR1 reads SGHRS; CDR2 reads YFSETQ. V was pared by 2 bases and J by 3 bases, with 9 bases of the junction left unmatched. The CDR3 nucleotides are TGCGCCAGCAGCTTTCATCCACCGGGACAGGGCTACGAGCAGTACTTC. It codes for CASSFHPPGQGYEQYF.

This clone has just one count. The genes are TRBV7-9 and TRBJ1-2; D is undetermined. The CDR3 consists of 14 residues. CDR1 SEHNR and CDR2 FQNEAQ come from the germline V gene (reference sequence). Trimming left V 1 base short and J 0 bases short, with 6 bases between. The CDR3 sequence: CASSLGGSNYGYTF. The CDR3 DNA sequence: TGTGCCAGCAGCTTAGGCGGTTCTAACTATGGCTACACCTTC.

The chain recombines TRBV10-3 with TRBJ1-1, with 8 positions matching TRBD1. The CDR3 consists of 14 residues. From germline, CDR1 is ENHRY and CDR2 SYGVKD. Trimming at V came to 6 bases and at J to 4 bases, leaving 7 bases not matched to a gene. CDR3 bases: TGTGCCATCAGGGCAGGGGGCTGGAGCACTGAAGCTTTCTTT. Translating gives CAIRAGGWSTEAFF.

This clone showed up just a few times. This chain connects TRBV4-1 to TRBJ1-6; no definite D call. The V gene lost 0 bases and the J gene lost 8 bases, with 11 bases spanning the gap. Germline-derived CDR1 and CDR2 are MGHRA and YSYEKL. There are 15 residues in the CDR3. The CDR3 loop is CASSQDETWHSPLHF. The DNA of the CDR3 is TGCGCCAGCAGCCAAGATGAAACCTGGCATTCACCCCTCCACTTT.

This rearrangement joins TRBV7-2 to TRBJ1-1; no reliable D call. Germline V CDR1 and CDR2: SGHTA, FQGNSA. V lost 5 bases and J lost 2, with 15 bases in between. The CDR3 runs 15 residues. The CDR3 DNA is TGTGCCAGCAGCCTCCGAGGAGGGATAAACACTGAAGCTTTCTTT. Protein: CASSLRGGINTEAFF.

This chain connects TRBV10-2 to TRBJ2-7, with 9 bases aligning to TRBD1. Germline loops: CDR1 WSHSY, CDR2 SAAADI. The CDR3 sequence is 13 residues long. V trimming: 6 bases; J trimming: 3 bases; junction bases outside the gene matches: 3. The CDR3 coding sequence is TGCGCCAGCAGAGAGACAGGGGGCTACGAGCAGTACTTC. Encoded protein: CASRETGGYEQYF.

The chain carries TRBV5-8 and TRBJ2-5; D is unclear. CDR1 is SGHTS and CDR2 is YDEGEE in the germline V gene. This CDR3 comprises 12 residues. Between the trimmed V and J ends, which lost 0 bases and 9 bases, there was a span of 9 bases. The CDR3 spells CASSLVVYPQYF. CDR3 coding DNA: TGTGCCAGCAGCTTGGTTGTATATCCCCAGTACTTC.